This TCR beta chain was identified during a study of blood T cell repertoires in COVID-19. Generated by immunoSEQ multiplex PCR, the TCRdb table keeps only in-frame clones and is missing some. The table includes around 160,000 clones, approximately 83% detected once. CDR3 length: 16 residues. Germline V gene data show CDR1 as SGHVS and CDR2 as FNYEAQ. V shed 5 bases and J 5 bases; nucleotides not matched to a gene: 11. The receptor was isolated from a woman in her sixties with COVID-19, enrolled during active disease. The chain is built from TRBV7-6 and TRBJ2-3, with 9 bases identical to TRBD2. Sequencing was done on a sample of peripheral blood. CDR3 sequence reads: CASSPIYGGGEDTQYF. CDR3 DNA sequence: TGTGCCAGCAGCCCCATCTACGGCGGGGGGGAAGATACGCAGTATTTT. Full variable domain (rest looked up from reference TRBV7-6 and TRBJ2-3): GAGVSQSPRYKVTKRGQDVALRCDPISGHVSLYWYRQALGQGPEFLTYFNYEAQQDKSGLPNDRFSAERPEGSISTLTIQRTEQRDSAMYRCASSPIYGGGEDTQYFGPGTRLTVL.